These 5 T cell receptor beta chains were sequenced from one sample in a study of CD8 T cells in Susac syndrome. With random hexamers, 0.5 to 1 ug RNA was reverse transcribed. Each CDR3 protein gets one entry after TCRdb re-called the immunoSEQ multiplex PCR reads with MiXCR. The sample records just over 150,000 distinct CDR3 sequences, 90% to 95% being singletons. The sequenced sample was CD4+ T cells from PBMCs. The source of these receptors is a human donor with Susac syndrome.

The genes are TRBV3-1 and TRBJ2-5; 7 bases match TRBD1. Germline trimming cut 0 bases from V and 5 bases from J; bases unmatched to any gene: 6. CDR1 is LGHDT, CDR2 YNNKEL, per germline (reference sequence). The CDR3 has 15 amino acids. As DNA, the CDR3 is TGTGCCAGCAGCCAAGAAGGACAGGCCAAGGAGACCCAGTACTTC. It yields the protein CASSQEGQAKETQYF.

This clonotype has more than one count but fewer than ten. This rearrangement joins TRBV5-1 to TRBJ2-5, with 12 nucleotides matching TRBD1. The V and J ends lost 3 bases and 0 bases, in that order; junction bases with no gene match: 3. CDR1 is SGHRS, CDR2 YFSETQ, per germline. CDR3 length: 16 residues. DNA of the CDR3: TGCGCCAGCAGCTCCGGGACAGGGGGCTACCAAGAGACCCAGTACTTC. Its translation is CASSSGTGGYQETQYF. Filled out from reference TRBV5-1 and TRBJ2-5, the complete variable domain reads KAGVTQTPRYLIKTRGQQVTLSCSPISGHRSVSWYQQTPGQGLQFLFEYFSETQRNKGNFPGRFSGRQFSNSRSEMNVSTLELGDSALYLCASSSGTGGYQETQYFGPGTRLLVL.

The chain links TRBV5-1 to TRBJ2-2; D is possibly TRBD1 or TRBD2 (5 bases each). The CDR3 contains 15 residues. Trimming took 3 bases from V and 0 from J, leaving 9 bases between them. Germline V gene data show CDR1 as SGHRS and CDR2 as YFSETQ. The CDR3 sequence: CASSWQGANTGELFF. In DNA form, the CDR3 reads TGCGCCAGCAGCTGGCAGGGAGCGAACACCGGGGAGCTGTTTTTT.

The rearrangement uses TRBV20-1 and TRBJ2-1, with 13 nucleotides matching TRBD2. The germline gives CDR1 DFQATT, CDR2 SNEGSKA (reference sequence). J gave up 7 bases and V 5 bases, and 8 bases lay outside the gene matches. The CDR3 is 15 amino acids. The CDR3 loop reads CSASRTSGGSNEQFF. DNA of the CDR3: TGCAGTGCTTCAAGGACTAGCGGGGGTTCGAATGAGCAGTTCTTC.

This sequence joins TRBV7-9 and TRBJ1-6, with D unresolved. The CDR3 loop spans 17 amino acids. The V end lost 5 bases, the J end lost 0 bases, and 14 bases lay between the germline ends. The germline gives CDR1 SEHNR, CDR2 FQNEAQ (reference sequence). CDR3 sequence reads: CASSPPSQSSYNSPLHF. In DNA, the CDR3 is TGTGCCAGCAGCCCCCCATCCCAGAGCTCCTATAATTCACCCCTCCACTTT.